What follows are 27 T cell receptor beta chains derived from one specimen sequenced in a study of T cells in Graves' hyperthyroidism and ophthalmopathy. RNA transcripts were the template for amplifying TCR beta CDR3 regions. Researchers ran a first-round RT-PCR on the TCR CDR3 using the HTBI primer set. MiXCR, run by TCRdb on the multiplex PCR reads, gives a single entry per CDR3 protein. The sample contains approximately 360,000 distinct CDR3 sequences, around 25% of which appear only once. Sequencing used blood. Receptor source: a man in his forties or fifties with Graves' hyperthyroidism.

A few counts support this clonotype. The chain combines TRBV6-6 with TRBJ2-7; TRBD2 agrees at 8 bases. The CDR3 totals 15 residues. The V and J ends lost 2 bases and 3 bases, in that order; junction bases with no gene match: 6. Germline values: CDR1 MNHNY, CDR2 SVGAGI (reference sequence). CDR3 in amino acids: CASSYGGGGSYEQYF. The CDR3 nucleotides read TGTGCCAGCAGTTACGGAGGCGGGGGGAGCTACGAGCAGTACTTC.

Concerning this clonotype: A junction boundary mismatches the germline segment, possibly from a read error. In nucleotides, the CDR3 is TGCAGTGCCGAGTGTAGGGCCGAGCAGAACTTC. Its translation: CSAECRAEQNF. This chain joins TRBV20-1 and TRBJ2-7; no clear D gene. This CDR3 has 11 residues. CDR1 and CDR2 from the germline V gene are DFQATT and SNEGSKA (reference sequence).

This clonotype was found a few times. The chain couples TRBV20-1 to TRBJ2-5; TRBD1 aligns across 8 bases. This CDR3 is built from 13 residues. J lost 1 base, V lost 6 bases, and 4 bases had no gene match. Germline values: CDR1 DFQATT, CDR2 SNEGSKA (reference sequence). As DNA, the CDR3 is TGCAGTGCCCCCGGGACAGGCCAAGAGACCCAGTACTTC. This translates into CSAPGTGQETQYF.

This sequence joins TRBV19 and TRBJ2-6; D unclear. From germline, CDR1 is LNHDA and CDR2 SQIVND (reference sequence). CDR3 size: 14 residues. V was clipped by 6 bases and J by 1 base, with 7 bases between them. CDR3 nucleotide sequence: TGTGCCAGTAGGCGACCGTCTGGGGCCAACGTCCTGACTTTC. It translates to CASRRPSGANVLTF.

This clonotype was seen more than once but under ten times. The chain carries TRBV15 and TRBJ2-4, with D hard to call. The CDR3 length is 11 residues. Trimming cost V 3 bases and J 5 bases, with 2 bases left between them. CDR1 is LNHNV and CDR2 is YYDKDF in the germline V gene (reference sequence). For the CDR3, the DNA is TGTGCCACCAGCAGGGAAAACATTCAGTACTTC. It encodes CATSRENIQYF.

At least ten counts were recorded for this clonotype. The rearrangement joins TRBV20-1 to TRBJ1-1; maybe TRBD1 (6 bases). V lost 4 bases and J lost 3, with 15 bases in between. This CDR3 contains 14 residues. Per the germline V gene, CDR1 is DFQATT and CDR2 is SNEGSKA (reference sequence). CDR3 sequence: CSAKQQGVDTEAFF. CDR3 nucleotide sequence: TGCAGTGCTAAGCAACAGGGTGTGGACACTGAAGCTTTCTTT.

This clonotype was counted only a few times. The chain uses TRBV7-2 and TRBJ2-7, with a weak D call TRBD2 (6 bases). The CDR3 sequence is 16 residues long. V was cut by 1 base and J by 0 bases, with 13 bases left in between. The germline V gene has CDR1 SGHTA and CDR2 FQGNSA. The CDR3 is CASSLDGAGISYEQYF. CDR3 DNA sequence: TGTGCCAGCAGCTTAGACGGCGCGGGGATCTCCTACGAGCAGTACTTC.

Concerning this clonotype: A much larger clone is a single base away; this may be a read error. The V call is TRBV30, the J call TRBJ1-4; D gene ambiguous. V was trimmed by 8 bases and J by 4 bases, leaving 14 bases between them. The CDR3 is 13 amino acids. Germline V gives CDR1 GTSNPN, CDR2 SVGIG (reference sequence). The CDR3 protein is CATWSGNNEKLFF. CDR3 bases: TGTGCCACGTGGTCGGGTAATAATGAAAAACTGTTTTTT. Supplemented by reference TRBV30 and TRBJ1-4, the full variable domain reads SQTIHQWPATLVQPVGSPLSLECTVEGTSNPNLYWYRQAAGRGLQLLFYSVGIGQISSEVPQNLSASRPQDRQFILSSKKLLLSDSGFYLCATWSGNNEKLFFGSGTQLSVL.

The sample holds many counts of this clonotype. V gene TRBV10-3 combines with J gene TRBJ2-5, with TRBD1 matching over 7 bases. This CDR3 has 13 amino acids. Germline CDR1 and CDR2: ENHRY and SYGVKD. After removal of 4 bases from V and 3 bases from J, the junction contained 2 bases not matched to a gene. In DNA form, the CDR3 reads TGTGCCATCAGTGGTACAGGGGAAGAGACCCAGTACTTC. Amino acid sequence: CAISGTGEETQYF.

This clonotype has a handful of counts. CDR3 nucleotides: TGTGCCAGCAGTGACCAACTAGCGGGAGATGACAATGAGCAGTTCTTC. Translating gives CASSDQLAGDDNEQFF. The chain recombines TRBV25-1 with TRBJ2-1; 11 nucleotides align to TRBD2. CDR1 and CDR2 from the germline V gene are MGHDK and SYGVNS. The length of the CDR3 is 16 residues. With V trimmed by 3 bases and J by 5 bases, 6 bases remained unmatched.

This chain links TRBV18 with TRBJ1-2; D unresolved. Germline-derived CDR1 and CDR2 are KGHSH and LQKENI. The CDR3 has 12 residues. V shed 2 bases and J shed 6 bases, with 7 bases lying between them. The CDR3 is CASSPDKDGYTF. The DNA of the CDR3 is TGTGCCAGCTCACCAGATAAGGATGGCTACACCTTC.

The sample holds many counts of this clonotype. This chain links TRBV20-1 with TRBJ2-5; 14 nucleotides agree with TRBD2. This CDR3 is 14 amino acids long. Germline CDR1 and CDR2: DFQATT and SNEGSKA (reference sequence). J gave up 4 bases and V 6 bases, and 4 bases lay outside the gene matches. The CDR3 DNA sequence: TGCAGTGCGAGACTAGCGGGAGGGGGAGAGACCCAGTACTTC. It is translated as CSARLAGGGETQYF.

This clonotype was recorded only once. J is TRBJ1-5 and V is TRBV20-1; TRBD1 matches 8 bases. The germline V gene encodes CDR1 DFQATT and CDR2 SNEGSKA (reference sequence). The CDR3 spans 15 residues. J lost 7 bases, V lost 3 bases, and 11 bases had no gene match. As DNA, the CDR3 is TGCAGTGCTAGTGTAGTGTCAGGGGGCGGGCAGCCCCAGCATTTT. Translation: CSASVVSGGGQPQHF.

CDR3 sequence (DNA): TGTGCCAGCAGCTTAGGTGACAGAGGAGAGACCCAGTACTTC. This encodes CASSLGDRGETQYF. V is TRBV7-9 and J is TRBJ2-5, with a weak D call TRBD1 (5 bases). CDR3 length: 14 residues. CDR1 is SEHNR and CDR2 is FQNEAQ in the germline V gene (reference sequence). Trimming took 1 base from V and 4 from J, leaving 10 bases between them.

The sample holds one count of this clonotype. The chain is built from TRBV9 and TRBJ2-7; TRBD2 aligns across 8 bases. This CDR3 has 14 amino acids. With 1 base clipped from V and 6 bases from J, the junction kept 6 bases outside the gene matches. Germline V lookup: CDR1 SGDLS, CDR2 YYNGEE. The CDR3 here is CASSVSPSGSEQYF. DNA for the CDR3: TGTGCCAGCAGCGTAAGCCCAAGCGGGAGCGAGCAGTACTTC. Supplemented by reference TRBV9 and TRBJ2-7, the full variable domain reads DSGVTQTPKHLITATGQRVTLRCSPRSGDLSVYWYQQSLDQGLQFLIQYYNGEERAKGNILERFSAQQFPDLHSELNLSSLELGDSALYFCASSVSPSGSEQYFGPGTRLTVT.

This clonotype was recorded a few times. The V gene is TRBV14, the J gene TRBJ2-1, with a possible D match to TRBD2 (5 bases). V was cut by 1 base and J by 5 bases, with 6 bases left in between. Looked up from germline, CDR1 is SGHDN and CDR2 is FVKESK. This CDR3 region has 13 residues. The CDR3 DNA is TGTGCCAGCAGCCAAGGAGGGAACAATGAGCAGTTCTTC. This sequence encodes CASSQGGNNEQFF. Complete variable domain (other parts from reference TRBV14 and TRBJ2-1): EAGVTQFPSHSVIEKGQTVTLRCDPISGHDNLYWYRRVMGKEIKFLLHFVKESKQDESGMPNNRFLAERTGGTYSTLKVQPAELEDSGVYFCASSQGGNNEQFFGPGTRLTVL.

V gene TRBV20-1 combines with J gene TRBJ1-3; no firm D call. The V end lost 6 bases, the J end lost 2 bases, and 20 bases lay between the germline ends. This CDR3 is built from 16 residues. CDR1 and CDR2 (germline): DFQATT, SNEGSKA (reference sequence). The CDR3 is CSAPPIGRETGNTIYF. The CDR3, as DNA: TGCAGTGCCCCCCCGATAGGACGGGAGACTGGAAACACCATATATTTT.

This clonotype was recorded many times. The V gene is TRBV11-3, the J gene TRBJ1-1; D gene uncertain. Germline values: CDR1 SGHNT, CDR2 YENEEA. V lost 7 bases and J 0 bases, leaving 9 bases between the germline ends. This CDR3 contains 13 residues. The CDR3 sequence is CASTGRMNTEAFF. Here the CDR3 DNA reads TGTGCCAGCACCGGACGGATGAACACTGAAGCTTTCTTT.

CDR3 residues: CASSFGRDHEQYF. The CDR3 bases are TGTGCCAGCAGTTTTGGCAGGGACCACGAGCAGTACTTC. The chain carries TRBV12-3 or TRBV12-4 and TRBJ2-7; D may be TRBD1 or TRBD2 (5 bases each). The ends were cut back, 3 bases at V and 5 bases at J, with 11 bases in the middle. There are 13 residues in the CDR3.

This clonotype was recorded many times. This chain joins TRBV11-3 and TRBJ2-5, with D tentatively TRBD2 (6 bases). Germline-derived CDR1 and CDR2 are SGHNT and YENEEA. This CDR3 spans 15 amino acids. V was cut by 4 bases and J by 5 bases, with 17 bases left in between. The CDR3 sequence: CASSWGDLSGETQYF. CDR3 nucleotide sequence: TGTGCCAGCAGCTGGGGGGACCTAAGCGGGGAGACCCAGTACTTC.

About this clonotype itself: A much more abundant neighbour one base away suggests this may be a read error. The chain uses TRBV28 and TRBJ2-2; TRBD2 matches 9 bases. The V and J ends lost 6 bases and 4 bases, in that order; junction bases with no gene match: 9. The length of the CDR3 is 16 residues. Germline CDR1 MDHEN, CDR2 SYDVKM. For the CDR3, the DNA is TGTGCCAGCAGCCTTCGCTCTAGCGGGATCACCGGGGAGCTGTTTTTT. Its translation is CASSLRSSGITGELFF.

This clonotype was counted a few times. This chain joins TRBV2 and TRBJ2-2; 12 nucleotides agree with TRBD2. J gave up 8 bases and V 7 bases, and 8 bases lay outside the gene matches. This CDR3 has 15 residues. Germline V gives CDR1 SNHLY, CDR2 FYNNEI. The CDR3 is CASTLTSGSPGELFF. CDR3 nucleotides: TGTGCCAGCACCTTGACTAGCGGGAGTCCGGGGGAGCTGTTTTTT.

This clonotype turned up a few times. The J gene is TRBJ2-5, the V gene TRBV6-1, with 7 nucleotides matching TRBD2. V shed 6 bases, J shed 0 bases, and the junction held 7 bases outside the gene matches. The CDR3 extends over 15 amino acids. Germline V gene lookup returns CDR1 MNHNS and CDR2 SASEGT. The CDR3 loop reads CASRPGTTYQETQYF. CDR3 DNA sequence: TGTGCCAGCAGGCCCGGGACTACGTACCAAGAGACCCAGTACTTC.

V is TRBV7-2 and J is TRBJ2-7; D ambiguous. This CDR3 region has 13 residues. The ends were cut back, 5 bases at V and 6 bases at J, with 14 bases in the middle. The V gene's germline CDR1 is SGHTA and CDR2 FQGNSA. The CDR3 reads CASSTPTRVEQYF. CDR3 nucleotides: TGTGCCAGCAGCACCCCGACCCGCGTCGAGCAGTACTTC.

The rearrangement links TRBV11-2 to TRBJ2-2; TRBD1 agrees at 10 bases. Trimming at V came to 5 bases and at J to 3 bases, leaving 9 bases not matched to a gene. This CDR3 spans 17 amino acids. From germline, CDR1 is SGHAT and CDR2 FQNNGV. CDR3 sequence reads: CASSPVPGQGDTGELFF. For the CDR3, the DNA is TGTGCCAGCAGCCCCGTTCCAGGACAGGGGGACACCGGGGAGCTGTTTTTT.

This clonotype was seen repeatedly, ten times or more. The chain carries TRBV11-2 and TRBJ2-7; unclear D gene. V was shortened by 4 bases and J by 3 bases, with 19 bases between the two germline ends. In germline, CDR1 is SGHAT, CDR2 FQNNGV. This CDR3 is built from 16 residues. CDR3: CASSSHGGGADYEQYF. As DNA, the CDR3 is TGTGCCAGCAGCTCCCATGGCGGCGGAGCTGACTACGAGCAGTACTTC.

The rearrangement links TRBV10-3 to TRBJ2-5, with 11 bases matching TRBD2. V dropped 3 bases and J dropped 0; count of bases not matched to a gene: 6. This CDR3 has 17 amino acids. Germline V gene data show CDR1 as ENHRY and CDR2 as SYGVKD. The CDR3 protein is CAISEVTSGGYQETQYF. For the CDR3, the DNA is TGTGCCATCAGTGAAGTTACTAGCGGGGGATACCAAGAGACCCAGTACTTC.